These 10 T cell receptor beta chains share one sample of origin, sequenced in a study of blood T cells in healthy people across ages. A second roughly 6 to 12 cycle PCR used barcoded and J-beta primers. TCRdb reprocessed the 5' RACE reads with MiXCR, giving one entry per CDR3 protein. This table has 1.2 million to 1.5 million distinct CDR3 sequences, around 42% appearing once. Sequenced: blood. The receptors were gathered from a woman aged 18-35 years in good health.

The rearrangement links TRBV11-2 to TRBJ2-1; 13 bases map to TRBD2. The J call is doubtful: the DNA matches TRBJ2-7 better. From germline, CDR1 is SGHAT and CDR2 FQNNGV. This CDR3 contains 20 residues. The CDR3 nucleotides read TGTGCCAGCAGCTTAAAGATCGCCGGACTAGCGGGAGACTTCTACAATGAGCAGTACTTC. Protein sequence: CASSLKIAGLAGDFYNEQYF.

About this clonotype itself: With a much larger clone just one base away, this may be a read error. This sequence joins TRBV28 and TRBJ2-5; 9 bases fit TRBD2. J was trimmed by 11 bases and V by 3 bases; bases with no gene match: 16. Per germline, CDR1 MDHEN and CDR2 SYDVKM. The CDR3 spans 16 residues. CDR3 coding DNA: TGTGCCAGCAGTTTGGGGCTAGCGGGACCTCCAGGCGGGCAGTACTTC. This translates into CASSLGLAGPPGGQYF. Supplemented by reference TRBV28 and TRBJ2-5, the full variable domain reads DVKVTQSSRYLVKRTGEKVFLECVQDMDHENMFWYRQDPGLGLRLIYFSYDVKMKEKGDIPEGYSVSREKKERFSLILESASTNQTSMYLCASSLGLAGPPGGQYFGPGTRLLVL.

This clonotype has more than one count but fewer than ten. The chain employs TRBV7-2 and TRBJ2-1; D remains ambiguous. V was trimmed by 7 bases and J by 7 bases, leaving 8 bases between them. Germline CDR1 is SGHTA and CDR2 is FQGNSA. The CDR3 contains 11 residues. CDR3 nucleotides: TGTGCCAGCAACTCCGCTAATGAGCAGTTCTTC. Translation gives CASNSANEQFF.

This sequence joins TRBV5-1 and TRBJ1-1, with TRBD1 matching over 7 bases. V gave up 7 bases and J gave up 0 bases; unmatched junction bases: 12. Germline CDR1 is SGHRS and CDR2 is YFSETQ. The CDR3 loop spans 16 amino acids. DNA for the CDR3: TGCGCCAGCGGTCGCGCCGACAGGGAAATGAACACTGAAGCTTTCTTT. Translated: CASGRADREMNTEAFF.

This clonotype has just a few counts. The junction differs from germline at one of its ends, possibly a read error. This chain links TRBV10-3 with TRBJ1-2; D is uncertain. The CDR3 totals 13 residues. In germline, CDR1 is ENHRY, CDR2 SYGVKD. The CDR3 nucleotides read TGTGCCATCAGTGAGTCGATAGGGTCGGGCTACACTTTC. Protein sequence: CAISESIGSGYTF.

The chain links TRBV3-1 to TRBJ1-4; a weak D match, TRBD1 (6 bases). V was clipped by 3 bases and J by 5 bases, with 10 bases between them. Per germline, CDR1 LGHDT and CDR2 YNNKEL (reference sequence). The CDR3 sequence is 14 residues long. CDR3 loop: CASSQKQGNEKLFF. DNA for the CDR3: TGTGCCAGCAGCCAGAAACAGGGAAATGAAAAACTGTTTTTT.

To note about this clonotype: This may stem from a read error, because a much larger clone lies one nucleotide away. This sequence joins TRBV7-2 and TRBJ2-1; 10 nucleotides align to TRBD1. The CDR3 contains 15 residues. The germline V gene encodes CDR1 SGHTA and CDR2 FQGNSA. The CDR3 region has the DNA TGTGCCAGCAGCCCCGGGACAGGGGCCTACAATGAGCGGTTCTTC. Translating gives CASSPGTGAYNERFF.

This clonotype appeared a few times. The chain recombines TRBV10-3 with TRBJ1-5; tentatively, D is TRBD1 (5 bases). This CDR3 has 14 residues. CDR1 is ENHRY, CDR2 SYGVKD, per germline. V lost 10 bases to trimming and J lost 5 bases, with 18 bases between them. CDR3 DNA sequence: TGTGCCACTCAATGGGGGGAATTTGATCAGCCCCAGCATTTT. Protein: CATQWGEFDQPQHF.

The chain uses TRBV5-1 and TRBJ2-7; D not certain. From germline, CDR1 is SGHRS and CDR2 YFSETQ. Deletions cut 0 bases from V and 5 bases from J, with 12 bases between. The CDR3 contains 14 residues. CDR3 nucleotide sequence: TGCGCCAGCAGCTTGGATAGTAGGAATCACGAGCAGTACTTC. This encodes CASSLDSRNHEQYF.

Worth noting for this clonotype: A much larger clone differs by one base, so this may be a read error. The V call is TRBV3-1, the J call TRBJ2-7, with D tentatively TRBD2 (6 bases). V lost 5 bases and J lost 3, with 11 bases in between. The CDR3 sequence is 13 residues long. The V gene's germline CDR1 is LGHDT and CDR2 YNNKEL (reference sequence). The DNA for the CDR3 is TGTGCCAGCAGCTCAAACGGGGGCTACGAGCAGTACTTC. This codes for CASSSNGGYEQYF.